This paragraph reports one T cell receptor (beta chain). The data originate from a study of control samples from healthy donors and cancer patients. The protocol was immunoSEQ multiplex PCR, while the TCRdb copy is restricted to in-frame clones and leaves out a portion. This sample yields 25,000 to 30,000 clones, of which roughly 87% are seen a single time; under 5% belongs to the top ten. In germline, CDR1 is SGHDN, CDR2 FVKESK. The V end lost 1 base, the J end lost 5 bases, and 10 bases lay between the germline ends. The CDR3 runs 14 residues. The genes are TRBV14 and TRBJ2-3; D is possibly TRBD2 (5 bases). The source material was formalin-fixed, paraffin-embedded tissue. The TCR originated in a female donor with melanoma. Here the CDR3 reads CASSQGWAGDTQYF. The CDR3, as DNA: TGTGCCAGCAGCCAAGGATGGGCGGGAGATACGCAGTATTTT.